This entry concerns a single T cell receptor beta chain. Its antigen is not known. Germline loops: CDR1 MNHEY, CDR2 SMNVEV (reference sequence). V lost 1 base and J 4 bases, leaving 11 bases between the germline ends. This CDR3 has 15 residues. The data are from a study of lymphopenia after photon versus proton radiotherapy. Findings of the study overall: Relative stability marked proton patients; photon patients lost diversity and naive cells. Post-nadir TCR diversity decline inversely tracked overall survival among those who died. Only patients who died were analyzed for survival; proton advantage is unproven. Post-nadir diversity loss with photons came from oligoclonal expansion, particularly CD8+ Temra cells.

Only in-frame clones appear in the TCRdb table, and some are missing; sequencing was by immunoSEQ multiplex PCR. The data show about 26,000 clones, around 83% seen once. The specimen comprised peripheral blood, sampled from a patient treated with photon-based radiotherapy. The source is a woman in her forties or fifties with pancreatic cancer. The J gene is TRBJ1-5, the V gene TRBV27, with D possibly matching TRBD1 (5 bases). DNA for the CDR3: TGTGCCAGCAGTTTATGGGCAGGGCCTAATCAGCCCCAGCATTTT. This gives the protein CASSLWAGPNQPQHF.